The 29 T cell receptor beta chains reported below all come from one sample, sequenced in a study of blood T cell repertoires in COVID-19. The repertoire was sequenced with immunoSEQ multiplex PCR; TCRdb's copy has only in-frame clones and lacks some. The sample lists approximately 300,000 clones, over 85% occurring once. What was sequenced was PBMCs or T cells enriched from blood (not recorded which). These TCRs come from a man in his sixties who had recovered from COVID-19.

This clone appeared a single time. The rearrangement links TRBV30 to TRBJ1-2; D unresolved. This CDR3 spans 13 amino acids. Per the germline V gene, CDR1 is GTSNPN and CDR2 is SVGIG (reference sequence). V shed 2 bases and J shed 4 bases, with 11 bases lying between them. The CDR3 here is CAWSFDKSYGYTF. Here the CDR3 DNA reads TGTGCCTGGAGTTTCGACAAGAGCTATGGCTACACCTTC.

V usage is TRBV9 and J usage is TRBJ1-5; 10 nucleotides match TRBD1. The CDR3 sequence is 15 residues long. V lost 7 bases and J lost 3; bases outside the gene matches: 7. Germline V gene lookup returns CDR1 SGDLS and CDR2 YYNGEE. The DNA for the CDR3 is TGTGCCAGCTCCTGGGGGACAGGGGACAATCAGCCCCAGCATTTT. Amino acid sequence: CASSWGTGDNQPQHF.

The chain links TRBV9 to TRBJ2-3; TRBD2 might be the D (7 bases). Germline CDR1 is SGDLS and CDR2 is YYNGEE. This CDR3 comprises 17 residues. V was pared by 0 bases and J by 5 bases, with 19 bases between. In nucleotides, the CDR3 is TGTGCCAGCAGCGTAGTCGGGGGAGGGGGTTCGGAAGATACGCAGTATTTT. This translates into CASSVVGGGGSEDTQYF. Full variable domain (outside the CDR3, taken from reference TRBV9 and TRBJ2-3): DSGVTQTPKHLITATGQRVTLRCSPRSGDLSVYWYQQSLDQGLQFLIQYYNGEERAKGNILERFSAQQFPDLHSELNLSSLELGDSALYFCASSVVGGGGSEDTQYFGPGTRLTVL.

The rearrangement links TRBV6-5 to TRBJ1-1; 7 bases line up with TRBD1. Trimming removed 6 bases from V and 1 base from J; junction bases left unmatched: 5. Germline CDR1 is MNHEY and CDR2 is SVGAGI. CDR3 length: 14 residues. The DNA of the CDR3 is TGTGCCAGCAGGCTGGACAGGAAGAACACTGAAGCTTTCTTT. This codes for CASRLDRKNTEAFF.

The rearrangement joins TRBV24-1 to TRBJ2-7; 8 nucleotides match TRBD1. The CDR3 extends over 15 amino acids. The J segment lost 3 bases and the V segment lost 6 bases, leaving 9 bases of the junction unmatched. Germline lookup yields CDR1 KGHDR and CDR2 SFDVKD. In nucleotides, the CDR3 is TGTGCCACCAGTAGCAGAGGACAGGGAATCTACGAGCAGTACTTC. Translation: CATSSRGQGIYEQYF.

The rearrangement links TRBV20-1 to TRBJ2-7, with a possible D match to TRBD2 (6 bases). CDR3 length: 11 residues. V lost 3 bases and J lost 11, with 14 bases in between. In germline, CDR1 is DFQATT, CDR2 SNEGSKA (reference sequence). CDR3 sequence (DNA): TGCAGTGCTAGTGGAGGGATCGGAGAGTACTTC. This sequence encodes CSASGGIGEYF.

DNA for the CDR3: TGTGCCAGCAGGCCCCGTGGAAGAGGGGGCGGAGAAAAACTGTTTTTT. As protein: CASRPRGRGGGEKLFF. The chain employs TRBV11-1 and TRBJ1-4; 7 bases align to TRBD1. Trimming took 6 bases from V and 8 from J; bases not matched to a gene: 15. The CDR3 contains 16 residues. CDR1 and CDR2 (germline): SGHAT, FQDESV (reference sequence).

The chain joins TRBV7-2 to TRBJ2-1; TRBD2 matches at 9 bases. The germline CDR1 and CDR2 sequences are SGHTA and FQGNSA. This CDR3 is 16 amino acids long. The junction had 5 bases not matched to a gene; V was cut back by 5 bases and J by 0 bases. In nucleotides, the CDR3 is TGTGCCAGCAGCCGTCTAGCGGGGAACTCCTACAATGAGCAGTTCTTC. Encoded protein: CASSRLAGNSYNEQFF.

This chain joins TRBV7-8 and TRBJ2-7; 11 positions match TRBD2. The V gene's germline CDR1 is SGHVS and CDR2 FQNEAQ. V shed 3 bases, J shed 5 bases, and the junction held 6 bases outside the gene matches. The CDR3 sequence is 15 residues long. The CDR3 reads CASSFRLAGLNEQYF. The CDR3 DNA follows: TGTGCCAGCAGCTTCCGACTAGCGGGGTTGAACGAGCAGTACTTC.

The genes are TRBV3-1 (or the pseudogene TRBV3-2) and TRBJ2-7; 8 bases align to TRBD2. Trimming cost V 4 bases and J 5 bases; bases outside gene matches: 7. The CDR3 spans 14 residues. Germline V gene sequence: CDR1 LGHDT, CDR2 YNNKEL (reference sequence). The CDR3: CASSLAGHSNEQYF. The CDR3 DNA is TGTGCCAGCAGCCTAGCGGGACATTCCAACGAGCAGTACTTC.

The chain is built from TRBV4-1 and TRBJ1-1; D unclear. The CDR3 has 13 amino acids. Per germline, CDR1 MGHRA and CDR2 YSYEKL. Trimming took off 1 base at V and 4 bases at J, with 7 bases between the two ends. For the CDR3, the DNA is TGCGCCAGCAGCCAAGGCTATCGCACTGAAGCTTTCTTT. Its protein product is CASSQGYRTEAFF.

V and J are TRBV7-9 and TRBJ2-5; 10 bases map to TRBD1. Germline-derived CDR1 and CDR2 are SEHNR and FQNEAQ (reference sequence). The ends lost 5 bases at V and 5 bases at J; junction bases unmatched: 5. The CDR3 runs to 14 residues. CDR3 DNA: TGTGCCAGCAGCCTGACAGGGGGCATGGAGACCCAGTACTTC. Protein product: CASSLTGGMETQYF.

The CDR3 DNA sequence: TGTGCCAGCAGCCAAGACCGGGGGAGGGCTCACGAGCAGTACTTC. Encoded protein: CASSQDRGRAHEQYF. The chain combines TRBV3-1 (or the pseudogene TRBV3-2) with TRBJ2-7; 7 nucleotides match TRBD2. In germline, CDR1 is LGHDT, CDR2 YNNKEL (reference sequence). The V segment lost 0 bases and the J segment 5 bases; nucleotides outside the gene matches: 7. The CDR3 totals 15 residues.

This chain uses TRBV7-2 with TRBJ1-5; the D is unclear. V gave up 0 bases and J gave up 5 bases, with 5 bases separating them. Germline values: CDR1 SGHTA, CDR2 FQGNSA. The CDR3 has 13 amino acids. CDR3 sequence (DNA): TGTGCCAGCAGCTTAGCCATCCATCAGCCCCAGCATTTT. It codes for CASSLAIHQPQHF.

This chain uses TRBV7-8 with TRBJ1-6; 11 bases fit TRBD1. The germline V gene encodes CDR1 SGHVS and CDR2 FQNEAQ. The CDR3 runs to 15 residues. The junction had 4 bases not matched to a gene; V was cut back by 3 bases and J by 9 bases. CDR3 in amino acids: CASSFRTGGGSPLHF. CDR3 in DNA: TGTGCCAGCAGCTTCAGGACAGGGGGCGGTTCACCCCTCCACTTT.

The chain employs TRBV13 and TRBJ1-6; TRBD1 agrees at 8 bases. CDR1 and CDR2 (germline): PRHDT, FYEKMQ (reference sequence). The length of the CDR3 is 15 residues. Trimming took 0 bases from V and 8 from J; bases not matched to a gene: 3. The CDR3 sequence is CASSLGDRGDSPLHF. The CDR3 DNA follows: TGTGCCAGCAGCTTAGGCGACAGGGGTGATTCACCCCTCCACTTT.

This chain connects TRBV9 to TRBJ2-7; 8 nucleotides agree with TRBD2. In germline, CDR1 is SGDLS, CDR2 YYNGEE. The CDR3 covers 15 residues. V gave up 0 bases and J gave up 4 bases; unmatched junction bases: 6. The CDR3 reads CASSVAASGGYEQYF. Written as DNA, the CDR3 is TGTGCCAGCAGCGTAGCGGCCTCGGGAGGGTACGAGCAGTACTTC.

This chain uses TRBV11-1 with TRBJ2-1; D unresolved. V lost 5 bases and J 8 bases, leaving 16 bases between the germline ends. The CDR3 contains 14 residues. Per the germline V gene, CDR1 is SGHAT and CDR2 is FQDESV (reference sequence). CDR3 sequence (DNA): TGTGCCAGCAGCCGGATGTTGACAATGCATGAGCAGTTCTTC. Its protein is CASSRMLTMHEQFF.

This chain joins TRBV7-2 and TRBJ2-2; D remains ambiguous. This CDR3 contains 16 residues. The germline V and J ends were trimmed by 5 bases and 5 bases, with 18 bases remaining between them. The germline CDR1 and CDR2 sequences are SGHTA and FQGNSA. DNA for the CDR3: TGTGCCAGCAGCCCCTCGGGTCCAACTTTAACCGGGGAGCTGTTTTTT. Protein: CASSPSGPTLTGELFF.

The rearrangement links TRBV19 to TRBJ1-4; D call uncertain. V gave up 7 bases and J gave up 4 bases, with 16 bases separating them. CDR3 length equals 15 residues. Germline V lookup: CDR1 LNHDA, CDR2 SQIVND (reference sequence). CDR3 coding DNA: TGTGCCAGTATAGCGCGGGGATCTGGTAATGAAAAACTGTTTTTT. Protein sequence: CASIARGSGNEKLFF.

The genes are TRBV6-2 or TRBV6-3 and TRBJ2-7; maybe TRBD2 (6 bases). This CDR3 has 13 residues. V was clipped by 0 bases and J by 10 bases, with 13 bases between them. The germline V gene encodes CDR1 MNHEY and CDR2 SVGEGT. This chain's CDR3 is CASSYSNPGDQYF. Written as DNA, the CDR3 is TGTGCCAGCAGTTACTCGAATCCGGGGGACCAGTACTTC.

This chain connects TRBV19 to TRBJ1-5, with D possibly being TRBD1 (5 bases). Trimming cost V 0 bases and J 6 bases, with 18 bases left between them. CDR1 is LNHDA, CDR2 SQIVND, per germline (reference sequence). This CDR3 spans 17 amino acids. The CDR3 bases are TGTGCCAGTAGTATAGATCGCGGCGGGGGGGTGACTCAGCCCCAGCATTTT. Protein sequence: CASSIDRGGGVTQPQHF.

The chain uses TRBV2 and TRBJ1-2; D gene unclear. CDR1 SNHLY and CDR2 FYNNEI come from the germline V gene. Trimming left V 8 bases short and J 6 bases short, with 7 bases between. The CDR3 spans 10 residues. In DNA, the CDR3 is TGTGCCAGCCCTCAGAATGGCTACACCTTC. It is translated as CASPQNGYTF.

The V and J genes are TRBV11-2 and TRBJ1-3; tentative D call: TRBD1 (6 bases). Per germline, CDR1 SGHAT and CDR2 FQNNGV. V was cut by 8 bases and J by 0 bases, with 14 bases left in between. The CDR3 is made up of 15 amino acids. CDR3 residues: CASSTGTFSGNTIYF. The CDR3 nucleotides are TGTGCCAGCTCAACAGGGACCTTCTCTGGAAACACCATATATTTT.

This chain links TRBV30 with TRBJ1-6; TRBD1 agrees at 7 bases. CDR1 and CDR2 from the germline V gene are GTSNPN and SVGIG (reference sequence). J lost 9 bases, V lost 0 bases, and 11 bases had no gene match. This CDR3 is 16 amino acids long. The CDR3 spells CAWSVLRGEPRSPLHF. Here the CDR3 DNA reads TGTGCCTGGAGTGTACTCAGGGGGGAACCACGTTCACCCCTCCACTTT.

This clone appeared once. The chain uses TRBV12-3 or TRBV12-4 and TRBJ2-2; D is unclear. The V end lost 1 base, the J end lost 7 bases, and 4 bases lay between the germline ends. This CDR3 comprises 12 residues. CDR3 DNA sequence: TGTGCCAGCAGTTTAGTCGGCGGGGAGCTGTTTTTT. Translated: CASSLVGGELFF.

CDR3 sequence reads: CASEGTGGNYGYTF. The CDR3 DNA reads as TGTGCCAGCGAAGGGACAGGGGGGAACTATGGCTACACCTTC. The chain links TRBV6-6 to TRBJ1-2; 11 nucleotides line up with TRBD1. Germline-derived CDR1 and CDR2 are MNHNY and SVGAGI (reference sequence). The V segment lost 8 bases and the J segment 2 bases; nucleotides outside the gene matches: 4. This CDR3 region has 14 residues.

CDR3 sequence: CASSLARQGETQYF. In DNA form, the CDR3 reads TGCGCCAGCAGCTTGGCCAGACAGGGAGAGACCCAGTACTTC. The chain carries TRBV5-1 and TRBJ2-5; TRBD1 matches 7 bases. Germline loops: CDR1 SGHRS, CDR2 YFSETQ. This CDR3 has 14 amino acids. V was clipped by 0 bases and J by 4 bases; unmatched bases: 3.

This clone was recorded only once. The gene calls are TRBV7-2 and TRBJ1-3; TRBD1 aligns across 7 bases. Trimming removed 5 bases from V and 4 bases from J; junction bases left unmatched: 11. The CDR3 is 16 residues long. The V gene's germline CDR1 is SGHTA and CDR2 FQGNSA. The CDR3 bases are TGTGCCAGCAGCGGACCGACAGGGAGCTCCGGAAACACCATATATTTT. This encodes CASSGPTGSSGNTIYF.